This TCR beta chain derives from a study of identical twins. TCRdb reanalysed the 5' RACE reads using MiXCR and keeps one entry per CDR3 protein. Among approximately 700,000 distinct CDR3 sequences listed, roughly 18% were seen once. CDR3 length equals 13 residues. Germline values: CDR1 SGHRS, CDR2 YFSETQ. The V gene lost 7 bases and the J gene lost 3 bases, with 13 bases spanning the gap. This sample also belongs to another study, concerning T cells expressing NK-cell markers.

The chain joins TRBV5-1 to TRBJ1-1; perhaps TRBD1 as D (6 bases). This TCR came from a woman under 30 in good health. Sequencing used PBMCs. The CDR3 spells CASSEQGYTEAFF. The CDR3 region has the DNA TGCGCCAGCTCGGAGCAGGGGTACACTGAAGCTTTCTTT.